Below are 5 T cell receptor beta chains sequenced from a single sample in a study of OX40 agonist ivuxolimab in advanced cancers. Sequencing was performed with immunoSEQ multiplex PCR; in TCRdb, only in-frame clones are kept and a portion is missing. The sample lists tens of thousands of clones, about 80% occurring once. The material was CD4+ or CD8+ T cells sorted from blood, obtained in a trial of the OX40 agonist ivuxolimab. The receptors derive from an adult with an advanced solid tumor such as melanoma, head and neck, liver or kidney cancer.

The gene calls are TRBV6-1 and TRBJ2-5, with D maybe TRBD1 (7 bases). The CDR3 contains 15 residues. Germline V CDR1 and CDR2: MNHNS, SASEGT. V was cut by 4 bases and J by 11 bases, with 23 bases left in between. CDR3: CASSAYRGPTGEQYF. For the CDR3, the DNA is TGTGCCAGCAGTGCTTACAGGGGCCCGACGGGGGAGCAGTACTTC.

This chain uses TRBV9 with TRBJ2-5; the D is unclear. The CDR3 covers 15 residues. Germline V lookup: CDR1 SGDLS, CDR2 YYNGEE. Trimming shortened V by 0 bases and J by 2 bases, and 11 bases separated the two germline ends. CDR3 sequence reads: CASSVAASGQETQYF. The CDR3, as DNA: TGTGCCAGCAGCGTAGCCGCTAGTGGGCAAGAGACCCAGTACTTC.

This chain uses TRBV30 with TRBJ2-1, with D perhaps TRBD2 (6 bases). The ends were cut back, 2 bases at V and 6 bases at J, with 14 bases in the middle. There are 14 residues in the CDR3. CDR1 is GTSNPN, CDR2 SVGIG, per germline (reference sequence). CDR3 in DNA: TGTGCCTGGAGTAGATTAGCGGATACCAATGAGCAGTTCTTC. Protein product: CAWSRLADTNEQFF. The whole variable domain, filled in from reference TRBV30 and TRBJ2-1, reads SQTIHQWPATLVQPVGSPLSLECTVEGTSNPNLYWYRQAAGRGLQLLFYSVGIGQISSEVPQNLSASRPQDRQFILSSKKLLLSDSGFYLCAWSRLADTNEQFFGPGTRLTVL.

The chain has TRBV2 and TRBJ1-4, with unresolved D. The CDR3 is made up of 13 amino acids. Trimming removed 2 bases from V and 14 bases from J, with 15 bases in between. Germline CDR1 SNHLY, CDR2 FYNNEI. The CDR3 DNA reads TGTGCCAGCAGTGAACGCGTGCGGGGTGGGCTGTTTTTT. This codes for CASSERVRGGLFF.

V usage is TRBV5-1 and J usage is TRBJ2-5; D possibly corresponds to TRBD2 (6 bases). Trimming cost V 0 bases and J 5 bases, with 11 bases left between them. Germline CDR1 and CDR2: SGHRS and YFSETQ. This CDR3 comprises 14 residues. The CDR3 nucleotides are TGCGCCAGCAGCTTGGTTTACGCGGGGGAGACCCAGTACTTC. Protein product: CASSLVYAGETQYF.